This record covers a single T cell receptor (beta chain). In the authors' workflow: Amplified reference gene primers provided the basis for estimating nucleated cell counts. Libraries were prepared by immunoSEQ multiplex PCR; TCRdb keeps only in-frame clonotypes and omits some of them. V, J and clone size are those of that table, while D and trimming were read from the DNA. Among fewer than 200,000 clones listed, around 92% were seen once. The sample originates from a study of blood T cell repertoires in COVID-19. Study-level information: Specimens from acute and convalescent COVID-19 originated in the United States, Italy and Spain. T cells, B-cell-depleted T cells, or PBMCs supplied cDNA or gDNA.

Patients at the Seattle site were enrolled during active infection and followed longitudinally. Trimming cost V 0 bases and J 4 bases; bases outside gene matches: 5. This CDR3 is built from 16 residues. Per the germline V gene, CDR1 is SGHRS and CDR2 is YFSETQ. The sample comprised peripheral blood. The sequence was obtained from a man younger than 40 with COVID-19, enrolled during active disease. This chain connects TRBV5-1 to TRBJ1-4, with 8 bases fitting TRBD1. The CDR3 is CASSLVPTGGNEKLFF. In DNA, the CDR3 is TGCGCCAGCAGCTTGGTGCCAACAGGGGGTAATGAAAAACTGTTTTTT. The full variable domain, rest sourced from reference TRBV5-1 and TRBJ1-4, is KAGVTQTPRYLIKTRGQQVTLSCSPISGHRSVSWYQQTPGQGLQFLFEYFSETQRNKGNFPGRFSGRQFSNSRSEMNVSTLELGDSALYLCASSLVPTGGNEKLFFGSGTQLSVL.